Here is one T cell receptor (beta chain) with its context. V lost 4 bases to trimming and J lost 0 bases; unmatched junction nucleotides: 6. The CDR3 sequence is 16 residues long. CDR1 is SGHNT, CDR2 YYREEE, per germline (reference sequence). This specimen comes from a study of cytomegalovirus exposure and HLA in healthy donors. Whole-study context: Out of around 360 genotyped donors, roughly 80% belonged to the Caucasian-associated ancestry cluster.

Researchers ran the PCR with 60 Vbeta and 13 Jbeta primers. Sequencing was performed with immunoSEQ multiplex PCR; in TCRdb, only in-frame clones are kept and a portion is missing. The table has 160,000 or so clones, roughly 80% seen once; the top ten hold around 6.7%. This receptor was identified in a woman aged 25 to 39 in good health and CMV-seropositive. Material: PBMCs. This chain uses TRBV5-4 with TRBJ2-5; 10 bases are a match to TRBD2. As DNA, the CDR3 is TGTGCCAGCAGCCCTCCAGCGGGGGGGTACCAAGAGACCCAGTACTTC. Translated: CASSPPAGGYQETQYF.